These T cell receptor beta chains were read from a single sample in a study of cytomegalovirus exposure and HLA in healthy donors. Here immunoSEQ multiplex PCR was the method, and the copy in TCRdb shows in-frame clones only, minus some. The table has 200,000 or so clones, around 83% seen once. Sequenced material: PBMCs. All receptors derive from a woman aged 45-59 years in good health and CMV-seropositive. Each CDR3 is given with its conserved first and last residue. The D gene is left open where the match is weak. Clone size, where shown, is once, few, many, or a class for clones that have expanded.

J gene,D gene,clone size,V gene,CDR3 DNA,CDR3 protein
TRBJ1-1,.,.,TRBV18,TGTGCCAGCTCCGCGTCGCAGGGTTACACTGAAGCTTTCTTT,CASSASQGYTEAFF
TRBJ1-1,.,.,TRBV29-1,TGCAGCGTCCGGCAGGGTAACACTGAAGCTTTCTTT,CSVRQGNTEAFF
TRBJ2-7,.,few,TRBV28,TGTGCCAGCGGGAGGACGGTTCTGTACGAGCAGTACTTC,CASGRTVLYEQYF
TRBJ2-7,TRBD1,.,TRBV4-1,TGCGCCAGCAGCCAAGTGGGGACAGGGGGCTACGAGCAGTACTTC,CASSQVGTGGYEQYF
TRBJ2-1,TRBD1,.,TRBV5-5,TGTGCCAGCAGCCCACTGTGGACAGGGGGCACCTACAATGAGCAGTTCTTC,CASSPLWTGGTYNEQFF
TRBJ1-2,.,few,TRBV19,TGTGCCAGTTGGGAGGGTACTGACTATGGCTACACCTTC,CASWEGTDYGYTF
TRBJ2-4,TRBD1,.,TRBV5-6,TGTGCCAGCAGCTTTCTGGCAGGGGGCTTGTTAGCCAAAAACAGTCAGTACTTC,CASSFLAGGLLAKNSQYF
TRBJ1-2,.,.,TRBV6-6,TGTGCCAGCAGTTCTGTCACGACAGGAACCAACTATGGCTACACCTTC,CASSSVTTGTNYGYTF
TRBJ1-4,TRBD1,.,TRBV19,TGTGCCAGTAGGAGACAGGGATGGACTAATGAAAAACTGTTTTTT,CASRRQGWTNEKLFF
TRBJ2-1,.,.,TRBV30,TGTGCCTGGAGTGTCCGGCGGAATCCTTACAATGAGCAGTTCTTC,CAWSVRRNPYNEQFF
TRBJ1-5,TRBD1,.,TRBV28,TGTGCCAGCAGTCCGACAGGGAAGGGAAGCAATCAGCCCCAGCATTTT,CASSPTGKGSNQPQHF
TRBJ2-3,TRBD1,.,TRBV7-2,TGTGCCAGCAGCTCGGACAGGGGCACAGATACGCAGTATTTT,CASSSDRGTDTQYF
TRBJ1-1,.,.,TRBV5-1,TGCGCCAGCAGCTTGGCCGAAGGGGGAAACACTGAAGCTTTCTTT,CASSLAEGGNTEAFF
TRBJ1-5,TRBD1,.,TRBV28,TGTGCCATCGGGACAGGGCGTAGGCAGCCCCAGCATTTT,CAIGTGRRQPQHF
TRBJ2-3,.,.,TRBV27,TGTGCCAGCAGTCCACGACTAGGGACAGATACGCAGTATTTT,CASSPRLGTDTQYF
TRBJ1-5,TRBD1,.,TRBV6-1,TGTGCCAGCACTGGGCAGGGGGCGCAGCCCCAGCATTTT,CASTGQGAQPQHF
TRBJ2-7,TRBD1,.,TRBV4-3,TGCGCCAGCAGCTACGGGTTGGGACAGGGGTTAAACTACGAGCAGTACTTC,CASSYGLGQGLNYEQYF
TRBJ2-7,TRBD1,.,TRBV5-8,TGTGCCAGCAGCTCCCACGGTTCGGGACAGTCCTACGAGCAGTACTTC,CASSSHGSGQSYEQYF
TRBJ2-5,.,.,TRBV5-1,TGCGCCAGCAGCTTGGCTTTTGGCCCAATTGAGGCCCAGTACTTC,CASSLAFGPIEAQYF
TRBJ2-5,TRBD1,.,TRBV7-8,TGTGCCAGCAGCTTACACAGGGGGATGGAGACCCAGTACTTC,CASSLHRGMETQYF
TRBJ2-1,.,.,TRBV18,TGTGCCAGCTCACCATACACGGGGGACCTAAACAATGAGCAGTTCTTC,CASSPYTGDLNNEQFF